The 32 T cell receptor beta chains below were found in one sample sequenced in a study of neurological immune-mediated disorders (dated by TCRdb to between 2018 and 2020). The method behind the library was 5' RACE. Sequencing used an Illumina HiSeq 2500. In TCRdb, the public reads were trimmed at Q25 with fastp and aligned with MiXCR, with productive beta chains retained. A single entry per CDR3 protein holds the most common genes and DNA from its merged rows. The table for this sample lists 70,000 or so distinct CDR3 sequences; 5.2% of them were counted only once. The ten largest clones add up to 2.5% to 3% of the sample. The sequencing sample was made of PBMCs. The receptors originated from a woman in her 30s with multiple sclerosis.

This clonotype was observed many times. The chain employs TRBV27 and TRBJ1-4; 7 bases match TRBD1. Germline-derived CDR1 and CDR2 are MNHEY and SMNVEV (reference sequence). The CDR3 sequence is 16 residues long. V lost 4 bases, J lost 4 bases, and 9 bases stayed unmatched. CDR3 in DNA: TGTGCCAGCAGTTCAATCCGGACAGGCGTTAATGAAAAACTGTTTTTT. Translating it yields CASSSIRTGVNEKLFF.

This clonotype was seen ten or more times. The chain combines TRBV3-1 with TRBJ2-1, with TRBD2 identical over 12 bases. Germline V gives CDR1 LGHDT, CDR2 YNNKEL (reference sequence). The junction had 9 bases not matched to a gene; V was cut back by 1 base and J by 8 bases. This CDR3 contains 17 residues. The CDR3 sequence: CASSQGVASGGADEQFF. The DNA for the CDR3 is TGTGCCAGCAGCCAAGGCGTCGCTAGCGGGGGGGCCGATGAGCAGTTCTTC.

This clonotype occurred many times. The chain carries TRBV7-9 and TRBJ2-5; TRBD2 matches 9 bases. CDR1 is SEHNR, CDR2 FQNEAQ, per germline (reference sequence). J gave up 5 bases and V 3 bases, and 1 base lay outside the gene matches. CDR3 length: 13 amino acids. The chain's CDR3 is CASSFTSGETQYF. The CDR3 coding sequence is TGTGCCAGCAGCTTCACTAGCGGGGAGACCCAGTACTTC.

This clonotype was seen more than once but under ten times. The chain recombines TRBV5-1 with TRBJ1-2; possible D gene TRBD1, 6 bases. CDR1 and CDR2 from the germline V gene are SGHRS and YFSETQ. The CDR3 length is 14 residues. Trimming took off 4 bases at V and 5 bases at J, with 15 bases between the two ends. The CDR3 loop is CASSPGEGTYGYTF. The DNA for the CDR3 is TGCGCCAGCAGCCCAGGGGAGGGAACTTATGGCTACACCTTC. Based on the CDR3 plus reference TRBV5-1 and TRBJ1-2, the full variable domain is KAGVTQTPRYLIKTRGQQVTLSCSPISGHRSVSWYQQTPGQGLQFLFEYFSETQRNKGNFPGRFSGRQFSNSRSEMNVSTLELGDSALYLCASSPGEGTYGYTFGSGTRLTVV.

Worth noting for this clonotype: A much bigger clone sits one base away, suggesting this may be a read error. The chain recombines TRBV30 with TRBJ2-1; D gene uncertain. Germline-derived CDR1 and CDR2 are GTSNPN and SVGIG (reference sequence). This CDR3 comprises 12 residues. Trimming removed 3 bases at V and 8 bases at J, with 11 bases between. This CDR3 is CAWSSRPHEQFF. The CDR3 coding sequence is TGTGCCTGGAGCTCCCGCCCCCATGAGCAGTTCTTC.

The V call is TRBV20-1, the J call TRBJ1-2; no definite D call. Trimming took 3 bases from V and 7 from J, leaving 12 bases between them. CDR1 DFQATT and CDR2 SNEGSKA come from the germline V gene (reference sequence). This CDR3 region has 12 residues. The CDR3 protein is CSASESDSGYTF. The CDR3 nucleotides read TGCAGTGCTAGCGAGTCCGATTCTGGCTACACCTTC.

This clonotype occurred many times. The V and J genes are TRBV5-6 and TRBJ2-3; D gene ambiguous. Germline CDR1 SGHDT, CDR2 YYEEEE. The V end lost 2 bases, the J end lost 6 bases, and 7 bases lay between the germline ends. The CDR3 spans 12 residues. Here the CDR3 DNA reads TGTGCCAGCAGCTTTAGTTATGATACGCAGTATTTT. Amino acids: CASSFSYDTQYF.

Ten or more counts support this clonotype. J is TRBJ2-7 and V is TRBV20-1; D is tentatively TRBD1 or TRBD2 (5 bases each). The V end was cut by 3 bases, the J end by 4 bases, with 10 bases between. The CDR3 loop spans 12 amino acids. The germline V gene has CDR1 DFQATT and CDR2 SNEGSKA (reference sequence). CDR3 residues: CSASGGLYEQYF. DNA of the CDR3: TGCAGTGCTAGTGGGGGTCTGTACGAGCAGTACTTC.

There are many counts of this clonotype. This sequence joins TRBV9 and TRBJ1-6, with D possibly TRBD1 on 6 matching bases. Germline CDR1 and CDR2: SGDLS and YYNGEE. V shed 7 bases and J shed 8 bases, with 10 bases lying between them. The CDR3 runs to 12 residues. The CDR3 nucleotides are TGTGCCAGCGGGACATGGGATTCACCCCTCCACTTT. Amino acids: CASGTWDSPLHF. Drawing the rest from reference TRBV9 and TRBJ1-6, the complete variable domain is DSGVTQTPKHLITATGQRVTLRCSPRSGDLSVYWYQQSLDQGLQFLIQYYNGEERAKGNILERFSAQQFPDLHSELNLSSLELGDSALYFCASGTWDSPLHFGNGTRLTVT.

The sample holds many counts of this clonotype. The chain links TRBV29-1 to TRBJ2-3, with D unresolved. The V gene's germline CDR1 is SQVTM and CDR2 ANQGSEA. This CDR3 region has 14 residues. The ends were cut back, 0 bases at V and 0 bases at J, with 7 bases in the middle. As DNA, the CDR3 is TGCAGCGTTGAAGACATACCGAGCACAGATACGCAGTATTTT. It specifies CSVEDIPSTDTQYF.

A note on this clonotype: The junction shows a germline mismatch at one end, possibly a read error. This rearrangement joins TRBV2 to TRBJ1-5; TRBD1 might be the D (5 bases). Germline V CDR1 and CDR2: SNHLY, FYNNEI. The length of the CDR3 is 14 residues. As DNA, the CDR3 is TGTGCCAGCAGCCCAGGGTATAGCAATCAGCCCCAGAATTTT. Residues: CASSPGYSNQPQNF.

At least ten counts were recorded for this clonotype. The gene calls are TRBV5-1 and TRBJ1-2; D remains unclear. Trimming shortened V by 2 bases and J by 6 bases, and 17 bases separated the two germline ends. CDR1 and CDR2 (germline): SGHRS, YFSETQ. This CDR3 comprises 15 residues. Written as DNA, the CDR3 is TGCGCCAGCAGCTTCACTCCGGAGGGAGGAAATGGCTACACCTTC. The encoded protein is CASSFTPEGGNGYTF.

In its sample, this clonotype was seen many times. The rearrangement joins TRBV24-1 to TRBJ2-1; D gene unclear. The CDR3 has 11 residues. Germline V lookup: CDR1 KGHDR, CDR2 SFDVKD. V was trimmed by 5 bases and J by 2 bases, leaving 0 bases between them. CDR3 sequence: CATSAYNEQFF. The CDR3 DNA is TGTGCCACCAGTGCCTACAATGAGCAGTTCTTC.

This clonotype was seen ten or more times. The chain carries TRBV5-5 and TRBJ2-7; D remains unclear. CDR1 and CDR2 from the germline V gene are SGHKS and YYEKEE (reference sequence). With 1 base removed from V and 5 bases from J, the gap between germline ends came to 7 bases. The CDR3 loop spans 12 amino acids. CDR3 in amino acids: CASSLSGNEQYF. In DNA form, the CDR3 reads TGTGCCAGCAGCTTGTCAGGTAACGAGCAGTACTTC.

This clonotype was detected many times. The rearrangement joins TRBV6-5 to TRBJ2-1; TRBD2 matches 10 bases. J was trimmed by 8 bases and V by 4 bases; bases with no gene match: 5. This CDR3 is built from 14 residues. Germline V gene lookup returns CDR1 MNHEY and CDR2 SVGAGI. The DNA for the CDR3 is TGTGCCAGCAGTTCCAGCGGGGGGGCCCATGAGCAGTTCTTC. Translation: CASSSSGGAHEQFF.

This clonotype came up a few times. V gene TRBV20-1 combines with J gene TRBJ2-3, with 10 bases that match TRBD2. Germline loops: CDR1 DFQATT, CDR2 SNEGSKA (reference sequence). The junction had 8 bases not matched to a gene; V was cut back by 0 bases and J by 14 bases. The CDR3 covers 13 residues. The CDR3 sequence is CSARDGSGGAGYF. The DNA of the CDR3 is TGCAGTGCTAGAGATGGGAGCGGGGGGGCAGGGTATTTT.

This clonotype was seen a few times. The chain's CDR3 is CASALGAGYNEQFF. DNA for the CDR3: TGCGCCAGCGCCCTAGGGGCAGGGTACAATGAGCAGTTCTTC. This chain joins TRBV5-1 and TRBJ2-1; D is perhaps TRBD1 (5 bases). In germline, CDR1 is SGHRS, CDR2 YFSETQ. V lost 7 bases and J lost 4, with 15 bases in between. The CDR3 contains 14 residues.

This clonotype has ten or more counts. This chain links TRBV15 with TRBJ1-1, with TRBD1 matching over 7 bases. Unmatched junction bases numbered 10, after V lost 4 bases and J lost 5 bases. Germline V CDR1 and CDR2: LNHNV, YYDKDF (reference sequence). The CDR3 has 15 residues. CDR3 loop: CATSTSRQGITEAFF. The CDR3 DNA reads TGTGCCACCAGCACCAGTCGACAGGGTATTACTGAAGCTTTCTTT.

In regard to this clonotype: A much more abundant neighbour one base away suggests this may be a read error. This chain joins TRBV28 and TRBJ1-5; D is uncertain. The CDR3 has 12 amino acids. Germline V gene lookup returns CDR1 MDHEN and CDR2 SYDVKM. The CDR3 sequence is CASSLSNQPQNF. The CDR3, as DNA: TGTGCCAGCAGTCTGAGCAATCAGCCCCAGAATTTT.

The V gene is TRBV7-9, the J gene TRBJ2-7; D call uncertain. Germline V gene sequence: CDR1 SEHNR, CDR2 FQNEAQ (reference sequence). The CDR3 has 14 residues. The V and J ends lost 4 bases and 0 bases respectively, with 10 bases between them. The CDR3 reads CASSSNLNSYEQYF. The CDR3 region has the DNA TGTGCCAGCAGCTCCAATTTAAACTCCTACGAGCAGTACTTC. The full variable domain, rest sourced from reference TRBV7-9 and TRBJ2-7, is DTGVSQNPRHKITKRGQNVTFRCDPISEHNRLYWYRQTLGQGPEFLTYFQNEAQLEKSRLLSDRFSAERPKGSFSTLEIQRTEQGDSAMYLCASSSNLNSYEQYFGPGTRLTVT.

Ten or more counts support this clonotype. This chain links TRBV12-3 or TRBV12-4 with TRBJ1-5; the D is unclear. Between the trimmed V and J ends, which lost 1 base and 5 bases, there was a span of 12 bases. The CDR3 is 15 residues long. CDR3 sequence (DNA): TGTGCCAGCAGTTTAGTTGGTCCGATCGATCAGCCCCAGCATTTT. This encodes CASSLVGPIDQPQHF.

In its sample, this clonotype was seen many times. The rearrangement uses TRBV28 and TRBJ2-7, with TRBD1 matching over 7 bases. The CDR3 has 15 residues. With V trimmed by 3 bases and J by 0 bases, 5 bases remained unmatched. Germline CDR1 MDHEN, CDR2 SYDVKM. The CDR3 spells CASSFQGVSSYEQYF. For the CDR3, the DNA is TGTGCCAGCAGTTTTCAGGGGGTAAGCTCCTACGAGCAGTACTTC.

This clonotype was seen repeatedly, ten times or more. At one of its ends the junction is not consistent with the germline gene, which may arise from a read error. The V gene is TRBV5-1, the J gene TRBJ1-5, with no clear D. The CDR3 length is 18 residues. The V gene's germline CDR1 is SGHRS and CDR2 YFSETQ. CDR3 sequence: CASSRKVQDLRIHQPQNF. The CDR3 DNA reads TGCGCCAGCAGCCGCAAAGTCCAGGACCTTCGCATCCATCAGCCCCAGAATTTT.

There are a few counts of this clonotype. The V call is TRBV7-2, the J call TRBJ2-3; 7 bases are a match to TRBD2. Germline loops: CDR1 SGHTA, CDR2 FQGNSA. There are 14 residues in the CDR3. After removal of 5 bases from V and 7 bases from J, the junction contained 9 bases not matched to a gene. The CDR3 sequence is CASSLRGELNTQYF. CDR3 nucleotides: TGTGCCAGCAGCCTACGGGGGGAATTGAATACGCAGTATTTT.

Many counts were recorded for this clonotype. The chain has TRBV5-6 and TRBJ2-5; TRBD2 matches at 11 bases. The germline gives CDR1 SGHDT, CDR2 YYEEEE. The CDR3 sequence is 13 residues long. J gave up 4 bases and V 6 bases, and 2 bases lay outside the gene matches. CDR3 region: CASTSGGLETQYF. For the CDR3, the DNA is TGTGCCAGCACTAGCGGGGGGTTAGAGACCCAGTACTTC.

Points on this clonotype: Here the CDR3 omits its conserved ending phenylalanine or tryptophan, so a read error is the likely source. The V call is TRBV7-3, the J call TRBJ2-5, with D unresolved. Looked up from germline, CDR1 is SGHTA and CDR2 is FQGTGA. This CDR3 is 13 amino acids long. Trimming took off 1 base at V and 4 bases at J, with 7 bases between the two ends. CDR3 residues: CASSLSHLETQYN. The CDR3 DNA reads TGTGCCAGCAGCTTAAGCCACTTAGAGACCCAGTACAAC.

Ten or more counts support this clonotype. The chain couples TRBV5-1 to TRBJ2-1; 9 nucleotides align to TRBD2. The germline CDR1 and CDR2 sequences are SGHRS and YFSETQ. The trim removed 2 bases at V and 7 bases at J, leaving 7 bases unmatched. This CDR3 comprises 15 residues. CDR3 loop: CASSFGRGGANEQFF. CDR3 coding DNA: TGCGCCAGCAGCTTCGGGCGGGGGGGTGCGAATGAGCAGTTCTTC.

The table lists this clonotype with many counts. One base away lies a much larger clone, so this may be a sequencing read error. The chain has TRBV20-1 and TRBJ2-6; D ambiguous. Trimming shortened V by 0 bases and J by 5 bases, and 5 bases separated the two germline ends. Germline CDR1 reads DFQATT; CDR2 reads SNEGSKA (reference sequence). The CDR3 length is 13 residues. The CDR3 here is CSARDNRANVLTF. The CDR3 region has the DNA TGCAGTGCTAGAGATAATAGGGCCAACGTCCTGACTTTC.

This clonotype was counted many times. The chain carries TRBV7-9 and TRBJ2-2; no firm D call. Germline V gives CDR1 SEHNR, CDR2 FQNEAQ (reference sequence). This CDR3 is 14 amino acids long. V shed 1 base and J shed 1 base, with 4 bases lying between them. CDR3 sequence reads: CASSLGVNTGELFF. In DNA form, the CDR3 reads TGTGCCAGCAGCTTAGGGGTGAACACCGGGGAGCTGTTTTTT. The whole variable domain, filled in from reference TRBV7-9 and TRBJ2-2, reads DTGVSQNPRHKITKRGQNVTFRCDPISEHNRLYWYRQTLGQGPEFLTYFQNEAQLEKSRLLSDRFSAERPKGSFSTLEIQRTEQGDSAMYLCASSLGVNTGELFFGEGSRLTVL.

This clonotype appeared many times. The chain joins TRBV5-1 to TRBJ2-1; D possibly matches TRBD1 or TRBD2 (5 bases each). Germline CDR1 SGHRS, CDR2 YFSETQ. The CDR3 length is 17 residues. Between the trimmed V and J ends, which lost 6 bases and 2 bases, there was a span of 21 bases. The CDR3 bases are TGCGCCAGCACCGCCCTGTTACACAGGACTGCCTACAATGAGCAGTTCTTC. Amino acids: CASTALLHRTAYNEQFF. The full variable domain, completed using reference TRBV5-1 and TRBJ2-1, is KAGVTQTPRYLIKTRGQQVTLSCSPISGHRSVSWYQQTPGQGLQFLFEYFSETQRNKGNFPGRFSGRQFSNSRSEMNVSTLELGDSALYLCASTALLHRTAYNEQFFGPGTRLTVL.

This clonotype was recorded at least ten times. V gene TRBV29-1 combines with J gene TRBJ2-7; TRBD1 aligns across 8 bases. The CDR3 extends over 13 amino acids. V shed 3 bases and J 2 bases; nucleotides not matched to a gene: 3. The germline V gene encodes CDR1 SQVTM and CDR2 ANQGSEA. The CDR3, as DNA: TGCAGCGTTGACGGACAGGGAACCTACGAGCAGTACTTC. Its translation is CSVDGQGTYEQYF.

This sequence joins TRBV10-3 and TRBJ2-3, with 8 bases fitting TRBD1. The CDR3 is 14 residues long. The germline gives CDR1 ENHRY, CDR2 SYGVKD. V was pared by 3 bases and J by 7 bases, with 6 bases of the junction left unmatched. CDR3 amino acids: CAISDPTGVHTQYF. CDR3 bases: TGTGCCATCAGTGACCCGACAGGGGTTCATACGCAGTATTTT.